This is a list of T cell receptor beta chains from one sample in a study of T cell responses to AZD1222 COVID-19 vaccine. The table came from immunoSEQ multiplex PCR; TCRdb's copy has only in-frame clones and leaves some out. This table holds some 130,000 clones, around 90% found once. Sequences were derived from peripheral blood, sampled on day 0 of AZD1222 vaccination. The receptors stem from an adult in good health. The CDR3 runs from the conserved cysteine through the conserved F or W. D genes are given only for firm matches. Only some rows state a clone size, as once, few, many or a class for expanded clones.

J gene: TRBJ1-1
D gene: TRBD1
clone size: .
V gene: TRBV19
CDR3 DNA: TGTGCCAGTAGTATAGTTGGGACAGAGAACACTGAAGCTTTCTTT
CDR3 protein: CASSIVGTENTEAFF

J gene: TRBJ2-1
D gene: .
clone size: .
V gene: TRBV4-1
CDR3 DNA: TGCGCCAGCAGCCAGACGGGAGTTAGTTATGAGCAGTTCTTC
CDR3 protein: CASSQTGVSYEQFF

J gene: TRBJ2-1
D gene: .
clone size: .
V gene: TRBV6-2/TRBV6-3
CDR3 DNA: TGTGCCAGCAGTCCGACTAGTCCAGCCTACAATGAGCAGTTCTTC
CDR3 protein: CASSPTSPAYNEQFF

J gene: TRBJ1-1
D gene: .
clone size: .
V gene: TRBV7-2
CDR3 DNA: TGTGCCAGCAGCTCTGACAGGCGGACTGAAGCTTTCTTT
CDR3 protein: CASSSDRRTEAFF

J gene: TRBJ2-7
D gene: TRBD1
clone size: .
V gene: TRBV7-3
CDR3 DNA: TGTGCCAGCAGCTTAGGGACAGGGGTCTCCTACGAGCAGTACTTC
CDR3 protein: CASSLGTGVSYEQYF

J gene: TRBJ2-5
D gene: .
clone size: .
V gene: TRBV7-3
CDR3 DNA: TGTGCCAGCAGCCCCAGGGGTCAAGAGACCCAGTACTTC
CDR3 protein: CASSPRGQETQYF

J gene: TRBJ1-1
D gene: .
clone size: .
V gene: TRBV9
CDR3 DNA: TGTGCCAGCAGCCCTAGGGCAGACAGCCTGAACACTGAAGCTTTCTTT
CDR3 protein: CASSPRADSLNTEAFF

J gene: TRBJ1-3
D gene: TRBD1
clone size: .
V gene: TRBV7-2
CDR3 DNA: TGTGCCAGCAGCCCGACAGGGTTTGGAAACACCATATATTTT
CDR3 protein: CASSPTGFGNTIYF

J gene: TRBJ1-6
D gene: .
clone size: .
V gene: TRBV18
CDR3 DNA: TGTGCCAGCTCACGAGCCGCCGATTATTCACCCCTCCACTTT
CDR3 protein: CASSRAADYSPLHF

J gene: TRBJ2-2
D gene: TRBD2
clone size: .
V gene: TRBV7-2
CDR3 DNA: TGTGCCAGCAGCTCTAGCGGGCAAGGGACCGGGGAGCTGTTTTTT
CDR3 protein: CASSSSGQGTGELFF

J gene: TRBJ1-5
D gene: .
clone size: .
V gene: TRBV27
CDR3 DNA: TGTGCCAGCAGAGGACCGTTTAGCAATCAGCCCCAGCATTTT
CDR3 protein: CASRGPFSNQPQHF

J gene: TRBJ2-1
D gene: .
clone size: .
V gene: TRBV12-3/TRBV12-4
CDR3 DNA: TGTGCCAGCAGCTTACAGAACAATGAGCAGTTCTTC
CDR3 protein: CASSLQNNEQFF

J gene: TRBJ1-5
D gene: .
clone size: .
V gene: TRBV29-1
CDR3 DNA: TGCAGCGCAGGGGCCTTCAATCAGCCCCAGCATTTT
CDR3 protein: CSAGAFNQPQHF

J gene: TRBJ2-2
D gene: .
clone size: .
V gene: TRBV29-1
CDR3 DNA: TGCAGCGTTGCGACAGATTCCTTCACCGGGGAGCTGTTTTTT
CDR3 protein: CSVATDSFTGELFF

J gene: TRBJ1-2
D gene: .
clone size: .
V gene: TRBV5-4
CDR3 DNA: TGTGCCAGCAGCCGTGGTGGGTACGTCTATGGCTACACCTTC
CDR3 protein: CASSRGGYVYGYTF

J gene: TRBJ1-1
D gene: .
clone size: .
V gene: TRBV6-5
CDR3 DNA: TGTGCCAGCAGTAACCTTTGGGGTGAAGCTTTCTTT
CDR3 protein: CASSNLWGEAFF

J gene: TRBJ2-7
D gene: .
clone size: .
V gene: TRBV2
CDR3 DNA: TGTGCCAGCTTAGAGAGACGGGGCAACGAGCAGTACTTC
CDR3 protein: CASLERRGNEQYF

J gene: TRBJ2-7
D gene: .
clone size: .
V gene: TRBV30
CDR3 DNA: TGTGCCTGGAGTGCCTCGACAGTTCCGAAGATGGCCTACGAGCAGTACTTC
CDR3 protein: CAWSASTVPKMAYEQYF

J gene: TRBJ1-1
D gene: TRBD1
clone size: .
V gene: TRBV5-1
CDR3 DNA: TGCGCCAGCAGCCAAACGACAGGGATGAACACTGAAGCTTTCTTT
CDR3 protein: CASSQTTGMNTEAFF

J gene: TRBJ2-7
D gene: TRBD2
clone size: .
V gene: TRBV24-1
CDR3 DNA: TGTGCCACCAGTGATTCGGGGGGACTAGCGGATTCCTACGAGCAGTACTTC
CDR3 protein: CATSDSGGLADSYEQYF

J gene: TRBJ2-3
D gene: .
clone size: .
V gene: TRBV9
CDR3 DNA: TGTGCCAGCAGCGGACCATTATTGCGGGCCGATACGCAGTATTTT
CDR3 protein: CASSGPLLRADTQYF

J gene: TRBJ2-3
D gene: TRBD2
clone size: .
V gene: TRBV28
CDR3 DNA: TGTGCCAGCAGCCCTATTCCGGGACTAGCGACCAGCACAGATACGCAGTATTTT
CDR3 protein: CASSPIPGLATSTDTQYF

J gene: TRBJ1-2
D gene: .
clone size: .
V gene: TRBV6-6
CDR3 DNA: TGTGCCAGCAGCGGCAGGGGCATTAACTATGGCTACACCTTC
CDR3 protein: CASSGRGINYGYTF

J gene: TRBJ2-1
D gene: .
clone size: .
V gene: TRBV13
CDR3 DNA: TGTGCCAGCAGCTTAGGAGCTAGCGAGTGGGTTAATTTCGATGAGCAGTTCTTC
CDR3 protein: CASSLGASEWVNFDEQFF

J gene: TRBJ2-5
D gene: TRBD2
clone size: .
V gene: TRBV18
CDR3 DNA: TGTGCCAGCTCACTGCTAAGCGGGGAGAGGGAGACCCAGTACTTC
CDR3 protein: CASSLLSGERETQYF

J gene: TRBJ1-5
D gene: .
clone size: once
V gene: TRBV19
CDR3 DNA: TGTGCCAGTAGTCCCCGGGACCACAATCAGCCCCAGCATTTT
CDR3 protein: CASSPRDHNQPQHF

J gene: TRBJ1-1
D gene: .
clone size: .
V gene: TRBV12-3/TRBV12-4
CDR3 DNA: TGTGCCAGCAGTTACGGGGGGAACACTGAAGCTTTCTTT
CDR3 protein: CASSYGGNTEAFF

J gene: TRBJ2-1
D gene: .
clone size: .
V gene: TRBV19
CDR3 DNA: TGTGCCAGTAGTTTACAGGGAGGTGGTAATGAGCAGTTCTTC
CDR3 protein: CASSLQGGGNEQFF

J gene: TRBJ1-2
D gene: .
clone size: .
V gene: TRBV7-2
CDR3 DNA: TGTGCCAGCAGCTTAGGGGACTACATTGAGGGCTACACCTTC
CDR3 protein: CASSLGDYIEGYTF

J gene: TRBJ1-2
D gene: .
clone size: .
V gene: TRBV19
CDR3 DNA: TGTGCCAGTAGTCCCGCCCTGTTGGGCTACACCTTC
CDR3 protein: CASSPALLGYTF

J gene: TRBJ2-1
D gene: .
clone size: .
V gene: TRBV12-5
CDR3 DNA: TGTGCTAGTGGCCTTACACCTAGCTCCTACAATGAGCAGTTCTTC
CDR3 protein: CASGLTPSSYNEQFF

J gene: TRBJ1-2
D gene: .
clone size: .
V gene: TRBV18
CDR3 DNA: TGTGCCAGCTCACCATCCGGGACTGGTCTATATGGCTACACCTTC
CDR3 protein: CASSPSGTGLYGYTF

J gene: TRBJ1-5
D gene: .
clone size: .
V gene: TRBV2
CDR3 DNA: TGTGCCAGCAGCGGGGGGGGCTCCAATCAGCCCCAGCATTTT
CDR3 protein: CASSGGGSNQPQHF

J gene: TRBJ1-1
D gene: .
clone size: .
V gene: TRBV4-1
CDR3 DNA: TGCGCCAGCAGCCACCTATTAAGGGACACTGAAGCTTTCTTT
CDR3 protein: CASSHLLRDTEAFF

J gene: TRBJ1-2
D gene: .
clone size: few
V gene: TRBV11-2
CDR3 DNA: TGTGCCAGCAGCCCCGATTACCTGGAGTATGGCTACACCTTC
CDR3 protein: CASSPDYLEYGYTF

J gene: TRBJ1-2
D gene: TRBD1
clone size: few
V gene: TRBV2
CDR3 DNA: TGTGCCAGCAGTGAACCGGGACAGGGGGATGGCTACACCTTC
CDR3 protein: CASSEPGQGDGYTF

J gene: TRBJ2-1
D gene: TRBD1
clone size: .
V gene: TRBV5-4
CDR3 DNA: TGTGCCAGCAGCTTGCCGGACAGGGGGTCGTTGTATGAGCAGTTCTTC
CDR3 protein: CASSLPDRGSLYEQFF

J gene: TRBJ2-1
D gene: .
clone size: once
V gene: TRBV3-1/TRBV3-2
CDR3 DNA: TGTGCCAGCAGCCAAAGCCTTGAGCAGTTCTTC
CDR3 protein: CASSQSLEQFF

J gene: TRBJ1-1
D gene: .
clone size: few
V gene: TRBV4-3
CDR3 DNA: TGCGCCAGCAGCCAAGTGAAGGGATTAGGCACTGAAGCTTTCTTT
CDR3 protein: CASSQVKGLGTEAFF

J gene: TRBJ2-5
D gene: TRBD2
clone size: .
V gene: TRBV5-1
CDR3 DNA: TGCGCCAGCAGCGAGGCTAGCGGGCAAGAGACCCAGTACTTC
CDR3 protein: CASSEASGQETQYF

J gene: TRBJ2-5
D gene: .
clone size: .
V gene: TRBV18
CDR3 DNA: TGTGCCAGCTCACCAAGGTCGGAAGAGACCCAGTACTTC
CDR3 protein: CASSPRSEETQYF

J gene: TRBJ1-3
D gene: .
clone size: .
V gene: TRBV7-2
CDR3 DNA: TGTGCCAGCAGCTTAGGAGAGATGGGAAACACCATATATTTT
CDR3 protein: CASSLGEMGNTIYF

J gene: TRBJ1-2
D gene: .
clone size: few
V gene: TRBV7-2
CDR3 DNA: TGTGCCAGCAGCTTAGTCACCCTTCGACGGACCACAAACTATGGCTACACCTTC
CDR3 protein: CASSLVTLRRTTNYGYTF

J gene: TRBJ1-2
D gene: .
clone size: .
V gene: TRBV6-4
CDR3 DNA: TGTGCCAGCAGTGACCACCCCGGGACGGGCTATGGCTACACCTTC
CDR3 protein: CASSDHPGTGYGYTF

J gene: TRBJ1-5
D gene: .
clone size: .
V gene: TRBV9
CDR3 DNA: TGTGCCAGCAGCGTAGCGCTAAATCAGCCCCAGCATTTT
CDR3 protein: CASSVALNQPQHF

J gene: TRBJ1-3
D gene: .
clone size: once
V gene: TRBV5-1
CDR3 DNA: TGCGCCAGCAGCTGGGAGGGAAACACCATATATTTT
CDR3 protein: CASSWEGNTIYF

J gene: TRBJ1-1
D gene: .
clone size: .
V gene: TRBV7-2
CDR3 DNA: TGTGCCAGCAGCTTAGGCTCGGTTAACACTGAAGCTTTCTTT
CDR3 protein: CASSLGSVNTEAFF

J gene: TRBJ1-2
D gene: .
clone size: .
V gene: TRBV5-6
CDR3 DNA: TGTGCCAGCAGCCTCGAGCTCAGGAAGGAGACCTATGGCTACACCTTC
CDR3 protein: CASSLELRKETYGYTF

J gene: TRBJ2-1
D gene: TRBD2
clone size: .
V gene: TRBV7-8
CDR3 DNA: TGTGCCAGCAGCTTAGCGCTAATGAGGGCTAGCGGGAGTCCCCATGAGCAGTTCTTC
CDR3 protein: CASSLALMRASGSPHEQFF

J gene: TRBJ1-5
D gene: .
clone size: .
V gene: TRBV7-9
CDR3 DNA: TGTGCCAGCAGCCCTATTAGCAATCAGCCCCAGCATTTT
CDR3 protein: CASSPISNQPQHF

J gene: TRBJ1-2
D gene: .
clone size: .
V gene: TRBV5-1
CDR3 DNA: TGCGCCAGCAGCTTGGAACCAAGGATCTATGGCTACACCTTC
CDR3 protein: CASSLEPRIYGYTF

J gene: TRBJ2-1
D gene: .
clone size: .
V gene: TRBV12-3/TRBV12-4
CDR3 DNA: TGTGCCAGCAGTTTACTTTCTAACAATGAGCAGTTCTTC
CDR3 protein: CASSLLSNNEQFF

J gene: TRBJ1-4
D gene: .
clone size: .
V gene: TRBV27
CDR3 DNA: TGTGCCAGCAGTTTACGGGGACTGAGTAATGAAAAACTGTTTTTT
CDR3 protein: CASSLRGLSNEKLFF